This T cell receptor (beta chain) derives from a study of technical replicates of blood from a handful of donors. This clone was recorded only once. V dropped 1 base and J dropped 4 bases, with 2 bases sitting between them. The CDR3 totals 12 residues. The germline gives CDR1 MGHRA, CDR2 YSYEKL. Method: immunoSEQ multiplex PCR; TCRdb's copy keeps in-frame clones and lacks some. The table lists around 90,000 clones, 90% to 95% of them singletons. The clonotype comes from a human donor in good health. The material sequenced was T cells isolated from PBMCs. The chain combines TRBV4-1 with TRBJ1-3; D unresolved. The CDR3 here is CASSQAGNTIYF. The CDR3 DNA reads TGCGCCAGCAGCCAAGCAGGAAACACCATATATTTT.